A selection of T cell receptor beta chains follows, all from one sample in a study of metastatic and nonmetastatic thyroid tumors. TCRdb re-called clones from the PCR reads using MiXCR. The sample lists under 50,000 clones; approximately 20% were seen once. Sequenced: blood. The receptors come from a male donor with papillary thyroid cancer or a benign thyroid nodule (not recorded which). Some clones in this sample may be carry-over from other donors' samples. Both conserved end residues are part of each CDR3. A D gene is named only where the DNA matches it firmly. The size entry is marked missing in some rows and otherwise reads once, few, many or a size class.

>TRBV6-1|NA|few|TRBJ2-2
TGTGCCAGCATGCCCACCGGTGAGCTGTTTTTT
CASMPTGELFF
>TRBV27|TRBD1|many|TRBJ2-7
TGTGCCAGCAGTTCGGGACAGGAAGGTTACGAGCAGTACTTC
CASSSGQEGYEQYF
>TRBV11-2|NA|many|TRBJ2-7
TGTGCCAGCAGCGCCAGTCCCGGGACCTACGAGCAGTACTTC
CASSASPGTYEQYF
>TRBV19|TRBD1|many|TRBJ1-4
TGTGCCAGTAGTATGGACAGGGGGCGGAGTGAAAAACTGTTTTTT
CASSMDRGRSEKLFF
>TRBV20-1|NA|many|TRBJ2-3
TGCAGTGCCCGAAGGGTGGGGGAGACCACAGATACGCAGTATTTT
CSARRVGETTDTQYF
>TRBV12-5|NA|many|TRBJ1-5
TGTGCTAGTGGTTTGTTGGGGGCCGATCAGCCCCAGCATTTT
CASGLLGADQPQHF
>TRBV5-1|TRBD2|many|TRBJ2-4
TGCGCCAGCAGCCCCGGGACTAGCGGGGGGGCTATGGGGGCCAAAAACATTCAGTACTTC
CASSPGTSGGAMGAKNIQYF
>TRBV2|TRBD1|many|TRBJ2-7
TGTGCCTGTATACTCCGGGACAGCGGCCTCATGCAGTACTTC
CACILRDSGLMQYF
>TRBV30|NA|NA|TRBJ1-1
TGTGCCTGTGATGAGTCCGGAGCCGGAGCTTTCTTT
CACDESGAGAFF
>TRBV11-3|TRBD2|many|TRBJ2-2
TGTGCCAGCAGCTCCGGGGGGACGACCGGGGAGCTGTTTTTT
CASSSGGTTGELFF
>TRBV27|TRBD1|few|TRBJ1-2
TGTGCCAGCAGTAAGTCCGGGACAGCATCTAACTATGGCTACACCTTC
CASSKSGTASNYGYTF
>TRBV25-1|NA|many|TRBJ2-4
TGTGCCAGCAGTGCGACGGGAGTGCTAAAGTACTTC
CASSATGVLKYF
>TRBV11-2|TRBD2|many|TRBJ2-7
TGTGCCAGCAGCGGCCGGGGGGAGGGCGAGCAGTACTTC
CASSGRGEGEQYF
>TRBV2|NA|many|TRBJ2-3
TGTGCCAGCAAGGACGGGTCTTTGAATACGCAGTATTTT
CASKDGSLNTQYF
>TRBV6-6|TRBD2|medium-sized|TRBJ2-7
TGTGCCAGCAGTTATAAACCAGCGGGACTTTCACGATCCGTCTACGAGCAGTACTTC
CASSYKPAGLSRSVYEQYF
>TRBV28|NA|many|TRBJ1-5
TGTGCCAGCAGTTCGAGAGGGATAGGGTTGTTTAGCAATCAGCCCCAGCATTTT
CASSSRGIGLFSNQPQHF
>TRBV9|NA|medium-sized|TRBJ2-7
TGTGCCAGCAGCCCCGGGCCGTGGTACGAGCAGTACTTC
CASSPGPWYEQYF
>TRBV7-3|NA|many|TRBJ2-1
TGTGCCAGCAGCCAGGGGGGACCCCTCAATGAGCAGTTCTTC
CASSQGGPLNEQFF
>TRBV3-1|NA|once|TRBJ1-3
TGTGCCAGCAGCGAAGGGCCTCGCTCTGGAAACACCATATATTTT
CASSEGPRSGNTIYF
>TRBV27|TRBD2|many|TRBJ2-1
TGTGCCAGCAGTGCACTAGCGGATTCTTACAATGAGCAGTTCTTC
CASSALADSYNEQFF
>TRBV28|NA|once|TRBJ2-7
TGTCCCAGCAGTTTAGACACCGGGACTTCCTACGAGCACTACTTC
CPSSLDTGTSYEHYF
>TRBV7-9|NA|few|TRBJ1-3
TGTGCCAGCACCCTAATTGGAAACACCATATATTTT
CASTLIGNTIYF
>TRBV19|NA|many|TRBJ2-5
TGTGCCAGTAGCCTACAAGGGGAGACCCAGTACTTC
CASSLQGETQYF
>TRBV6-1|NA|many|TRBJ2-1
TGTGCCAGCAAGGGGTCCTCCTACAATGAGCAGTTCTTC
CASKGSSYNEQFF
>TRBV12-3/TRBV12-4|TRBD1|many|TRBJ1-4
TGTGCCAGCACCTTACAGGGGGGGAATGAAAAACTGTTTTTT
CASTLQGGNEKLFF
>TRBV5-6|TRBD1|NA|TRBJ2-7
TGTGCCAGCAGCTGGGGGACAGTGTGGATAGTCTACGAGCAGTACTTC
CASSWGTVWIVYEQYF
>TRBV2|NA|many|TRBJ1-3
TGTGCCAGCAGTGAGATCGCTGGAAACACCATATATTTT
CASSEIAGNTIYF
>TRBV6-1|TRBD1|NA|TRBJ1-5
TGTGCCAGCAGCGGGACAGGGGGCAATCAGCCCCAGCATTTT
CASSGTGGNQPQHF
>TRBV6-6|TRBD1|many|TRBJ2-2
TGTGCCAGCAGTTACTCCTGGGACAGGGGTAACACCGGGGAGCTGTTTTTT
CASSYSWDRGNTGELFF
>TRBV7-9|NA|many|TRBJ1-4
TGTGCCAGCAGCCGGGGGGGATATGAAAAACTGTTTTTT
CASSRGGYEKLFF
>TRBV5-6|NA|many|TRBJ1-4
TGTGCCAGCAGCCCTCGACCTGGGGATGAAAAACTGTTTTTT
CASSPRPGDEKLFF
>TRBV11-2|NA|many|TRBJ2-5
TGTGCCAGCAGCCCCCCCTCCCAAGAGACCCAGTACTTC
CASSPPSQETQYF
>TRBV9|NA|many|TRBJ1-4
TGTGCCAGCAGCGAGACAGTTCTAAATGAAAAACTGTTTTTT
CASSETVLNEKLFF
>TRBV20-1|TRBD2|NA|TRBJ2-1
TGCAGTGCTATAGCTGGACTAGCGGGCTCCTACAATGAGCAGTTCTTC
CSAIAGLAGSYNEQFF
>TRBV19|NA|NA|TRBJ1-5
TGTGCCAGTAAGGGTTTATGCAATCAGCCCCAGCATTTT
CASKGLCNQPQHF
>TRBV5-1|NA|NA|TRBJ1-6
TGCGCCAGCCGGCTAGGGGGGTCACCCCTCCACTTT
CASRLGGSPLHF
>TRBV28|NA|few|TRBJ1-1
TGTGCCAGCAGTTGGGTGGGGTCTCGGGACACTGAAGCTTTCTTT
CASSWVGSRDTEAFF
>TRBV3-1|TRBD1|many|TRBJ2-1
TGTGCCAGCAGCCACCGGGACAGGGTCTACAATGAGCAGTTCTTC
CASSHRDRVYNEQFF
>TRBV18|NA|many|TRBJ1-2
TGTGCCAGCTCACCAGGAGGGGGCTACACCTTC
CASSPGGGYTF
>TRBV5-1|NA|NA|TRBJ1-2
TGCGCCAGCAGCTTGGGTCCGGGGGAGGATGGCTACACCTTC
CASSLGPGEDGYTF
>TRBV20-1|TRBD1|many|TRBJ1-1
TGCAGTGCTAGAGTCCTCGGGACAGGGTCGGGCACTGAAGCTTTCTTT
CSARVLGTGSGTEAFF
>TRBV29-1|NA|many|TRBJ2-3
TGCAGCGTTGGCCCTGAGGGCTTCGGGGATACGCAGTATTTT
CSVGPEGFGDTQYF
>TRBV10-3|TRBD1|many|TRBJ2-7
TGTGCCATCAGTGAGGACAGGGCTGTCGAGCAGTACTTC
CAISEDRAVEQYF
>TRBV6-2/TRBV6-3|NA|few|TRBJ2-2
TGTGCCTCCAGTTTCGCCGGGGAGCTGTTTTTT
CASSFAGELFF
>TRBV5-1|TRBD1|NA|TRBJ2-1
TGCGCCAGCAGCACTACGACAGGGTGGCAAAACAATGAGCAGTTCTTC
CASSTTTGWQNNEQFF
>TRBV5-6|NA|NA|TRBJ2-5
TGTGCCAGCAGCTCTATAGGGGGGAACCAAGAGACCCAGTACTTC
CASSSIGGNQETQYF
>TRBV5-1|TRBD2|NA|TRBJ2-1
TGCGCCAGCAGCTTGGGGACGGGACTAGCGGGAGATGAGCAGTTCTTC
CASSLGTGLAGDEQFF
>TRBV2|NA|many|TRBJ2-1
TGTGCCAGCAGTGAAGCGGGGACTTACCTCGGGGAGCAGTTCTTC
CASSEAGTYLGEQFF
>TRBV20-1|TRBD2|NA|TRBJ2-1
TGCAGTTGCCCCGGACTAGCGGGAATCTTAGCTAGCAATGAGCAGTTCTTC
CSCPGLAGILASNEQFF
>TRBV29-1|NA|many|TRBJ1-2
TGCAGCGTTGAAGGGTCAGCTTCTCCTTATGGCTACACCTTC
CSVEGSASPYGYTF
>TRBV30|NA|once|TRBJ2-2
TGTGCCTGGAGCAGGGGTTTGGCTCCGACCGGGGAGCTGTTTTTT
CAWSRGLAPTGELFF
>TRBV13|NA|NA|TRBJ2-1
TGTGCCAGCAGCTTAGTTGGGGAAACCGATGAGCAGTTCTTC
CASSLVGETDEQFF
>TRBV6-1|TRBD2|many|TRBJ2-1
TGTGCCAGCAGACTAGCGGGGTCATACAATGAGCAGTTCTTC
CASRLAGSYNEQFF
>TRBV7-6|TRBD1|many|TRBJ2-7
TGTGCCAGCAGCCCTAGGGACAGGTTTGACGAGCAGTACTTC
CASSPRDRFDEQYF
>TRBV28|NA|few|TRBJ1-1
TGTGCCACCAGGATCCGGGGGGGTGACACTGAAGCTTTCTTT
CATRIRGGDTEAFF